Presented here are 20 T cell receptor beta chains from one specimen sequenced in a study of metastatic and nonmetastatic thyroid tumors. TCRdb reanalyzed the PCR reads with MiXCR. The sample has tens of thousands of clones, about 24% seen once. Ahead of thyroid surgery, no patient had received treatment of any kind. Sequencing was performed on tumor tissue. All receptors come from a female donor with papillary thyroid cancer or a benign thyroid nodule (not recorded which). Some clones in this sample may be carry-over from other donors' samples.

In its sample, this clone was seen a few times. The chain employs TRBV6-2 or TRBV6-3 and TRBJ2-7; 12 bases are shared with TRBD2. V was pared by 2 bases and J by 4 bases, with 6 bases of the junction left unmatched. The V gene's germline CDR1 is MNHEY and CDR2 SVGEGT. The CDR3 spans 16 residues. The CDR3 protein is CASSYLAGGELYEQYF. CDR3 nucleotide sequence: TGTGCCAGCAGTTACCTAGCGGGAGGGGAACTTTACGAGCAGTACTTC.

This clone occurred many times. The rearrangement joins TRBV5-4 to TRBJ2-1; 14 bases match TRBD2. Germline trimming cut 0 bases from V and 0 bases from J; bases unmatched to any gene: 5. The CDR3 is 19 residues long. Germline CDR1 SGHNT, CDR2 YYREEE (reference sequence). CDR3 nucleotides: TGTGCCAGCAGCTTGGGACTAGCGGGAGGGCAAAGCTCCTACAATGAGCAGTTCTTC. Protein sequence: CASSLGLAGGQSSYNEQFF.

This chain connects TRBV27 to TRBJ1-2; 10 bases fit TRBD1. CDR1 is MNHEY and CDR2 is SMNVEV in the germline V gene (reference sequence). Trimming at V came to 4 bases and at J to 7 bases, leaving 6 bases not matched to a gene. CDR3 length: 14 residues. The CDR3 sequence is CASSSQTGGAGYTF. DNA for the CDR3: TGTGCCAGCAGTTCGCAGACAGGGGGCGCTGGCTACACCTTC.

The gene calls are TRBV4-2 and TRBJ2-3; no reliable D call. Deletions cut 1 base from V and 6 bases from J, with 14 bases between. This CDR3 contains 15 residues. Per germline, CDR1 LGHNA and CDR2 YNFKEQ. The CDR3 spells CASSQGRTGRDTQYF. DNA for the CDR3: TGTGCCAGCAGCCAAGGACGAACGGGTCGGGATACGCAGTATTTT.

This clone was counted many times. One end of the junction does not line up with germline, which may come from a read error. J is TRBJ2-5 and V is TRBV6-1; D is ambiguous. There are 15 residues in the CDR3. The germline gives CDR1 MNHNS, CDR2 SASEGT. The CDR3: CASSEGVGTQETRYF. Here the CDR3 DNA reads TGTGCCAGCAGTGAAGGTGTAGGAACTCAAGAGACCCGGTACTTC.

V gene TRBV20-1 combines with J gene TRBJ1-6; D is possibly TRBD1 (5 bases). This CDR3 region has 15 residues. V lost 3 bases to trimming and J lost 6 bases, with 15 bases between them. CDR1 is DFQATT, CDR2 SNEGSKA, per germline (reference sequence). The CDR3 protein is CSASWGDGSNSPLHF. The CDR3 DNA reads TGCAGTGCTAGTTGGGGGGACGGTTCTAATTCACCCCTCCACTTT.

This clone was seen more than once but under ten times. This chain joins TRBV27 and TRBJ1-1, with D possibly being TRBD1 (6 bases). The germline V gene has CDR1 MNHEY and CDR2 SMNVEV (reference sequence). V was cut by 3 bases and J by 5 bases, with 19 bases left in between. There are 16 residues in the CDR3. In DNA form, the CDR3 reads TGTGCCAGCAGTTTTGGGGGGACAAACGAGGTGACTGAAGCTTTCTTT. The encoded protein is CASSFGGTNEVTEAFF.

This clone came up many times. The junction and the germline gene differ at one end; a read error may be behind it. The CDR3 protein is CASSPDRVLPTDAQYF. The CDR3, as DNA: TGTGCCAGCAGCCCCGACAGAGTTCTCCCCACAGATGCGCAGTATTTT. J is TRBJ2-3 and V is TRBV7-2; a weak D match, TRBD1 (5 bases). This CDR3 contains 16 residues. In germline, CDR1 is SGHTA, CDR2 FQGNSA.

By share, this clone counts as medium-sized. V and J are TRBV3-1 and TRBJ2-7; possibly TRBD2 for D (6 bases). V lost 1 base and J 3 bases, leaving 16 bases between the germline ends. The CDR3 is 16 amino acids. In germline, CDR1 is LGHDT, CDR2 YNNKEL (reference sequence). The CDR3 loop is CASSQGAWGELYEQYF. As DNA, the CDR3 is TGTGCCAGCAGCCAAGGGGCTTGGGGGGAACTCTACGAGCAGTACTTC.

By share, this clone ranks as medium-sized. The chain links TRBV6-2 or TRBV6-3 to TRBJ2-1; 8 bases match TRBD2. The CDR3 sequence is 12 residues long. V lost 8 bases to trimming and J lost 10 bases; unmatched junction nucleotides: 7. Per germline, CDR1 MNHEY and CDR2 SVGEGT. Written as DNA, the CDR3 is TGTGCCAGCGGGCTAGCGGGCAGAGAGCAGTTCTTC. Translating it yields CASGLAGREQFF.

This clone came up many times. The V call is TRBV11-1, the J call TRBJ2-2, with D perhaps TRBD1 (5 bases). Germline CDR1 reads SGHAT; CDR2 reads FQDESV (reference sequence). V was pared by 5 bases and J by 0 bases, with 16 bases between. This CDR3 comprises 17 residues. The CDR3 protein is CASSPDDSSANTGELFF. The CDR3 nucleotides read TGTGCCAGCAGCCCCGATGACAGCTCTGCGAACACCGGGGAGCTGTTTTTT.

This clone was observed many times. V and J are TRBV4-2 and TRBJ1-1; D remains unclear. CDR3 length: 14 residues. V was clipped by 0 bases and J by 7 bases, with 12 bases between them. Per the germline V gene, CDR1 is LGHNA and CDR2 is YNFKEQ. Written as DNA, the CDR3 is TGTGCCAGCAGCCAAGATCTCACAGTATATGAAGCTTTCTTT. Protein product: CASSQDLTVYEAFF.

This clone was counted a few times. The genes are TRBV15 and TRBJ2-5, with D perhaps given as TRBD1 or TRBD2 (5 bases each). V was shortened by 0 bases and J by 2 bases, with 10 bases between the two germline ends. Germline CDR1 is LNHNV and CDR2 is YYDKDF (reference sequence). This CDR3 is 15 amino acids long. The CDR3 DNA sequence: TGTGCCACCAGCAGAGATCGAGGGGTTCAAGAGACCCAGTACTTC. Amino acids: CATSRDRGVQETQYF. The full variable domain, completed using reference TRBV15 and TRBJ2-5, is DAMVIQNPRYQVTQFGKPVTLSCSQTLNHNVMYWYQQKSSQAPKLLFHYYDKDFNNEADTPDNFQSRRPNTSFCFLDIRSPGLGDTAMYLCATSRDRGVQETQYFGPGTRLLVL.

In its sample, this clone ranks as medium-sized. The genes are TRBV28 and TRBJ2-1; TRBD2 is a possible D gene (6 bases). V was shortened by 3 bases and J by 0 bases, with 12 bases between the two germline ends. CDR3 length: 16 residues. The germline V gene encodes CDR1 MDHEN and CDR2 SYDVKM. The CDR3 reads CASSLGLTSSYNEQFF. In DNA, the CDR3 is TGTGCCAGCAGTTTGGGTCTGACTAGCTCCTACAATGAGCAGTTCTTC.

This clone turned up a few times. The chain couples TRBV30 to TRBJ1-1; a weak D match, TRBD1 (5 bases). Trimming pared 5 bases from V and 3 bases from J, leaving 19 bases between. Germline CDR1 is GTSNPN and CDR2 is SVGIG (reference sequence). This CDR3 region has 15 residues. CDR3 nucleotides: TGTGCCTGGGGCCGGGGGGATGGGGTGGACACTGAAGCTTTCTTT. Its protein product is CAWGRGDGVDTEAFF.

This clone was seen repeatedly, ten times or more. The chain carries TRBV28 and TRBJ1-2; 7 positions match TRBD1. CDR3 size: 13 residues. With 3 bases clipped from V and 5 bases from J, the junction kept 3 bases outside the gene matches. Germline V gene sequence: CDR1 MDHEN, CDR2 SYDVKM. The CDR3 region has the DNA TGTGCCAGCAGTTTGACAGGGAAATATGGCTACACCTTC. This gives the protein CASSLTGKYGYTF.

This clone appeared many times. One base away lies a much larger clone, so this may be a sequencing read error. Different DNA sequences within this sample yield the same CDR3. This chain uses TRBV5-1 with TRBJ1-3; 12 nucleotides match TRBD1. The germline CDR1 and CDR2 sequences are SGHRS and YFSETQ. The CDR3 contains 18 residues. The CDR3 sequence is CASSLAGTGGPSGNTIYF. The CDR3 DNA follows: TGCGCCAGCAGCTTGGCTGGGACAGGGGGCCCCTCTGGAAACACCATATACTTT. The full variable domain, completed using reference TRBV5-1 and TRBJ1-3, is KAGVTQTPRYLIKTRGQQVTLSCSPISGHRSVSWYQQTPGQGLQFLFEYFSETQRNKGNFPGRFSGRQFSNSRSEMNVSTLELGDSALYLCASSLAGTGGPSGNTIYFGEGSWLTVV.

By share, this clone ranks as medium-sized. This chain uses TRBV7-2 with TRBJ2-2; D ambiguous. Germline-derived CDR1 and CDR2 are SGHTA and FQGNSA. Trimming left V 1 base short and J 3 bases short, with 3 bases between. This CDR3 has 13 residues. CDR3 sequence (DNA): TGTGCCAGCAGCTTAGTTTACACCGGGGAGCTGTTTTTT. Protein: CASSLVYTGELFF.

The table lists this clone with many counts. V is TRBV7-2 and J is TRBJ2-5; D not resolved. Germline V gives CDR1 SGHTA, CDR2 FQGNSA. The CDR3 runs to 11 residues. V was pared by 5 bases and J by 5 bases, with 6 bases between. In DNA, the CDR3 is TGTGCCAGCAGCCAAGGGGAGACCCAGTACTTC. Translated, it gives CASSQGETQYF.

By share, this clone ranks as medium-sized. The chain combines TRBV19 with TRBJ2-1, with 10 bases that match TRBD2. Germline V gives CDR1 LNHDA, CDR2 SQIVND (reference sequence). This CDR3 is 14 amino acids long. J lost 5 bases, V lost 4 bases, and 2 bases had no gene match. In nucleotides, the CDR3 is TGTGCCAGTAGTAACCTAGCGGGAGACAATGAGCAGTTCTTC. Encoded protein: CASSNLAGDNEQFF. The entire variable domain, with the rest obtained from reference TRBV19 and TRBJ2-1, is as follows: DGGITQSPKYLFRKEGQNVTLSCEQNLNHDAMYWYRQDPGQGLRLIYYSQIVNDFQKGDIAEGYSVSREKKESFPLTVTSAQKNPTAFYLCASSNLAGDNEQFFGPGTRLTVL.